Each of the 19 T cell receptor beta chains below was sequenced from the same sample in a study of T-cell reconstitution after alpha-beta-depleted transplantation in children. Unique molecular identifiers were incorporated into the prepared TCRbeta library. TCRdb called the PCR reads again in MiXCR, with one record for every CDR3 protein. Counted here are approximately 1,000,000 distinct CDR3 sequences, 25% to 35% occurring once; the ten biggest clones make up 25% to 35%. This specimen was PBMCs, mostly from graft donor cells, taken 360 days after TCRalphabeta/CD19-depleted stem cell transplant. These receptors all come from a boy less than two years old who had a stem cell transplant for SCID, so the T cells may come from the graft donor.

This clonotype was detected ten times or more. V usage is TRBV28 and J usage is TRBJ2-7; possibly TRBD2 for D (7 bases). CDR3 length: 13 amino acids. The V end was cut by 7 bases, the J end by 7 bases, with 17 bases between. The germline gives CDR1 MDHEN, CDR2 SYDVKM. CDR3 coding DNA: TGTGCCAGCATTGTAGGGGGGGGATCGGAGCAGTACTTC. Amino acids: CASIVGGGSEQYF.

The chain couples TRBV29-1 to TRBJ2-5, with TRBD2 as a possible D gene (5 bases). V dropped 2 bases and J dropped 5 bases, with 21 bases sitting between them. CDR3 length equals 16 residues. Germline V lookup: CDR1 SQVTM, CDR2 ANQGSEA. CDR3 in amino acids: CSVESLRSWRGETQYF. CDR3 sequence (DNA): TGCAGCGTTGAATCGTTGAGGTCCTGGAGAGGGGAGACCCAGTACTTC.

In this sample, this clonotype turned up a few times. The genes are TRBV27 and TRBJ1-2; D uncertain. The V and J ends lost 5 bases and 5 bases respectively, with 12 bases between them. Germline V CDR1 and CDR2: MNHEY, SMNVEV (reference sequence). CDR3 length: 13 amino acids. The CDR3 loop is CASSPKTGYGYTF. CDR3 DNA: TGTGCCAGCAGTCCTAAGACGGGTTATGGCTACACCTTC.

The chain employs TRBV5-1 and TRBJ2-1; D is unclear. The CDR3 is 16 residues long. Trimming shortened V by 4 bases and J by 4 bases, and 18 bases separated the two germline ends. Per germline, CDR1 SGHRS and CDR2 YFSETQ. The CDR3: CASSPSRDPDYNEQFF. CDR3 nucleotide sequence: TGCGCCAGCAGCCCGTCAAGGGATCCGGATTACAATGAGCAGTTCTTC.

This clonotype showed up just a few times. The V call is TRBV6-5, the J call TRBJ2-6; D possibly corresponds to TRBD1 (6 bases). Germline CDR1 is MNHEY and CDR2 is SVGAGI. The CDR3 runs to 16 residues. V was shortened by 6 bases and J by 2 bases, with 14 bases between the two germline ends. In DNA, the CDR3 is TGTGCCAGCAGCCCGTCACAGGGTACTGGGGCCAACGTCCTGACTTTC. It codes for CASSPSQGTGANVLTF.

V usage is TRBV29-1 and J usage is TRBJ1-1; possibly TRBD1 for D (6 bases). The CDR3 length is 13 residues. Trimming removed 7 bases from V and 5 bases from J, with 17 bases in between. Germline assignment: CDR1 SQVTM and CDR2 ANQGSEA. The CDR3 loop reads CSAERGTETEAFF. The CDR3 nucleotides are TGCAGCGCGGAGAGGGGGACGGAGACTGAAGCTTTCTTT.

This sequence joins TRBV2 and TRBJ2-1; no reliable D call. CDR1 and CDR2 (germline): SNHLY, FYNNEI. This CDR3 contains 14 residues. V lost 8 bases and J lost 0, with 11 bases in between. CDR3 bases: TGTGCCAGCCGGATTCACGCCTCCTACAATGAGCAGTTCTTC. Amino acids: CASRIHASYNEQFF.

This clonotype has more than one count but fewer than ten. The gene calls are TRBV12-3 or TRBV12-4 and TRBJ2-5; 8 nucleotides agree with TRBD1. This CDR3 region has 15 residues. The V and J ends lost 4 bases and 4 bases, in that order; junction bases with no gene match: 8. The CDR3 nucleotides are TGTGCCAGCAGTTCTACAGGGGGATCAACAGAGACCCAGTACTTC. Translating it yields CASSSTGGSTETQYF.

The V call is TRBV5-1, the J call TRBJ2-5, with TRBD2 matching over 13 bases. The V segment lost 0 bases and the J segment 5 bases; nucleotides outside the gene matches: 10. Germline V gives CDR1 SGHRS, CDR2 YFSETQ. The CDR3 contains 18 residues. The CDR3 reads CASSLGQLAGGPQETQYF. The CDR3 DNA is TGCGCCAGCAGCTTGGGGCAACTAGCGGGGGGGCCTCAGGAGACCCAGTACTTC.

V gene TRBV28 combines with J gene TRBJ2-7, with TRBD1 as a possible D gene (6 bases). This CDR3 spans 14 amino acids. The germline V and J ends were trimmed by 6 bases and 2 bases, with 14 bases remaining between them. CDR1 and CDR2 (germline): MDHEN, SYDVKM. The CDR3 DNA is TGTGCCAGCAGACAAAGACAGGCCCCCTACGAGCAGTACTTC. Translated: CASRQRQAPYEQYF.

V is TRBV20-1 and J is TRBJ1-3; 9 bases line up with TRBD1. This CDR3 contains 13 residues. Germline V gene data show CDR1 as DFQATT and CDR2 as SNEGSKA (reference sequence). V lost 5 bases and J lost 7; bases outside the gene matches: 6. The CDR3: CSAGRTGVNTIYF. The CDR3 nucleotides read TGCAGTGCTGGGCGGACAGGGGTGAACACCATATATTTT.

The chain is built from TRBV5-5 and TRBJ1-6; D gene unclear. The CDR3 is 15 amino acids. The germline gives CDR1 SGHKS, CDR2 YYEKEE (reference sequence). Trimming cost V 6 bases and J 0 bases, with 10 bases left between them. CDR3 sequence: CASTLWSSYNSPLHF. The CDR3 DNA is TGTGCCAGCACGCTGTGGAGCTCCTATAATTCACCCCTCCACTTT.

V and J are TRBV12-3 or TRBV12-4 and TRBJ1-5, with TRBD1 identical over 7 bases. V gave up 6 bases and J gave up 2 bases; unmatched junction bases: 7. The CDR3 contains 15 residues. The CDR3 spells CASRSGTDGNQPQHF. CDR3 bases: TGTGCCAGCAGGTCCGGGACAGACGGCAATCAGCCCCAGCATTTT.

The DNA for the CDR3 is TGCAGTGCTAGAGATACCACGCAGGGTCATCAGCCCCAGCATTTT. It codes for CSARDTTQGHQPQHF. The genes are TRBV20-1 and TRBJ1-5, with D possibly being TRBD1 (5 bases). The V end was cut by 0 bases, the J end by 5 bases, with 14 bases between. This CDR3 contains 15 residues. CDR1 DFQATT and CDR2 SNEGSKA come from the germline V gene (reference sequence).

The rearrangement uses TRBV5-1 and TRBJ1-5; D not resolved. Germline V gives CDR1 SGHRS, CDR2 YFSETQ. This CDR3 contains 13 residues. V lost 4 bases and J lost 4, with 9 bases in between. The CDR3 is CASSRLPNQPQHF. The CDR3 nucleotides are TGCGCCAGCAGCCGACTGCCGAATCAGCCCCAGCATTTT.

The genes are TRBV5-5 and TRBJ2-6, with D possibly TRBD1 on 6 matching bases. The CDR3 consists of 16 residues. Germline lookup yields CDR1 SGHKS and CDR2 YYEKEE (reference sequence). V lost 6 bases to trimming and J lost 0 bases, with 13 bases between them. The DNA of the CDR3 is TGTGCCAGCACCCTGGACAGTCCCTCTGGGGCCAACGTCCTGACTTTC. Residues: CASTLDSPSGANVLTF. Full variable domain (rest looked up from reference TRBV5-5 and TRBJ2-6): DAGVTQSPTHLIKTRGQQVTLRCSPISGHKSVSWYQQVLGQGPQFIFQYYEKEERGRGNFPDRFSARQFPNYSSELNVNALLLGDSALYLCASTLDSPSGANVLTFGAGSRLTVL.

V and J are TRBV29-1 and TRBJ2-3; 7 nucleotides align to TRBD1. CDR3 length: 13 amino acids. The V segment lost 7 bases and the J segment 2 bases; nucleotides outside the gene matches: 6. Germline values: CDR1 SQVTM, CDR2 ANQGSEA. The CDR3 sequence: CSGDSSPTDTQYF. The CDR3 bases are TGCAGCGGGGACAGTTCCCCCACAGATACGCAGTATTTT.

V gene TRBV5-1 combines with J gene TRBJ2-4; 7 bases fit TRBD2. The CDR3 length is 15 residues. Per germline, CDR1 SGHRS and CDR2 YFSETQ. The ends lost 2 bases at V and 3 bases at J; junction bases unmatched: 5. The CDR3 region has the DNA TGCGCCAGCAGCTTAGCGGGGAAGGGCAAAAACATTCAGTACTTC. It codes for CASSLAGKGKNIQYF.

The chain has TRBV2 and TRBJ2-7, with D possibly matching TRBD1 (5 bases). Trimming stripped 7 bases from V and 3 bases from J, with 16 bases between. CDR1 is SNHLY and CDR2 is FYNNEI in the germline V gene. CDR3 size: 14 residues. In DNA form, the CDR3 reads TGTGCCAGCATGGCCGGCAGGGCGCACTACGAGCAGTACTTC. This encodes CASMAGRAHYEQYF. Drawing the rest from reference TRBV2 and TRBJ2-7, the complete variable domain is EPEVTQTPSHQVTQMGQEVILRCVPISNHLYFYWYRQILGQKVEFLVSFYNNEISEKSEIFDDQFSVERPDGSNFTLKIRSTKLEDSAMYFCASMAGRAHYEQYFGPGTRLTVT.